The sequence of this T cell receptor (beta chain) was determined in a study of cytomegalovirus exposure and HLA in healthy donors. Study-wide findings and caveats: When a later analysis was performed, an Asian-associated ancestry cluster reportedly had fewer N-insertions than the roughly 730-donor mean. The likely origin of a cluster of highly shared sequence variants was a sequencing artifact. In a later analysis, HLA-associated beta chains showed higher expansion and lower generation probabilities than comparable chains.

The study ran its PCR with 60 Vbeta and 13 Jbeta primers. Assay used: immunoSEQ multiplex PCR; TCRdb lists only in-frame clones, some missing. Here the sample spans approximately 220,000 clones, around 83% being singletons. Of note for this clone: Its antigen is not identified.

At sampling all donors were nominally healthy, likely with unrecorded immune exposures. V shed 6 bases and J shed 5 bases, with 20 bases lying between them. This CDR3 contains 16 residues. The germline V gene has CDR1 MGHRA and CDR2 YSYEKL. Source material: PBMCs. The receptor was derived from a girl between 5 and 17 years old in good health and CMV-seronegative. The rearrangement joins TRBV4-1 to TRBJ2-1, with D possibly TRBD2 on 6 matching bases. The CDR3 nucleotides are TGCGCCAGCAGGAAGAAAGGGGCGGGGAAAGACAATGAGCAGTTCTTC. Translating it yields CASRKKGAGKDNEQFF.